The rows below give T cell receptor beta chains drawn from one sample of a study of shared clonotypes between healthy human individuals. Some clones are missing from TCRdb's copy, which holds only in-frame ones; the method was immunoSEQ multiplex PCR. The sample carries fewer than 1 million clones, approximately 96% recorded once. Sequences were obtained from naive CD8+ T cells sorted from blood. Receptors were obtained from a young man in good health. The CDR3 runs from the conserved cysteine through the conserved F or W. D genes are given only for firm matches. Clone size, where shown, is once, few, many, or a class for clones that have expanded.

>NA|17|NA|TRBJ1-1|TRBV28
TGTGCCAGCAGTTTCCAAAGGTTTGGCAGCGGTAACACTGAAGCTTTCTTT
CASSFQRFGSGNTEAFF
>NA|16|NA|TRBJ2-5|TRBV27
TGTGCCAGCAGTTTATGGCAAGGGGGGTCCCAAGAGACCCAGTACTTC
CASSLWQGGSQETQYF
>once|13|NA|TRBJ1-5|TRBV6-5
TGTGCCAGCAGTCGAGGGACACCTCAGCCCCAGCATTTT
CASSRGTPQPQHF
>NA|15|NA|TRBJ1-4|TRBV6-1
TGTGCCAGCAGTGAATGGTCAGGGGCCCGTGAAAAACTGTTTTTT
CASSEWSGAREKLFF
>NA|11|NA|TRBJ2-1|TRBV10-2
TGCGCCAGCGCGGCATATTATGAGCAGTTCTTC
CASAAYYEQFF
>NA|14|NA|TRBJ2-7|TRBV5-1
TGCGCCAGCAGCTCTTTACCCGAAAAATACGAGCAGTACTTC
CASSSLPEKYEQYF
>NA|16|NA|TRBJ2-7|TRBV7-9
TGTGCCAGCAGCGGAGAGAGGACAGTTTCGACCTACGAGCAGTACTTC
CASSGERTVSTYEQYF
>NA|13|NA|TRBJ2-7|TRBV5-6
TGTGCCAGCAGCTTGGAACAGGGCTACGAGCAGTACTTC
CASSLEQGYEQYF
>NA|12|NA|TRBJ2-3|TRBV5-6
TGTGCCAGCAGCTTCGTCACAGATACGCAGTATTTT
CASSFVTDTQYF
>NA|16|NA|TRBJ1-4|TRBV7-2
TGTGCCAGCAGCTTAGCGGACAGTGCAACTAATGAAAAACTGTTTTTT
CASSLADSATNEKLFF
>once|16|TRBD1|TRBJ2-1|TRBV18
TGTGCCAGCTCACCCATGACAGGGGGTATAAACAATGAGCAGTTCTTC
CASSPMTGGINNEQFF
>NA|17|TRBD1|TRBJ2-2|TRBV4-3
TGCGCCAGCAGCCACGACCCTCGGGACAGGGGCACCGGGGAGCTGTTTTTT
CASSHDPRDRGTGELFF
>NA|12|NA|TRBJ1-5|TRBV27
TGTGCCACGGGAGGGGCGTCTCAGCCCCAGCATTTT
CATGGASQPQHF
>once|16|NA|TRBJ2-3|TRBV6-6
TGTGCCAGCAGTTTCGGGACTCCTGAAACGGGAGATACGCAGTATTTT
CASSFGTPETGDTQYF
>NA|15|TRBD2|TRBJ2-1|TRBV5-1
TGCGCCAGCAGCCCCACTAGCGGGAGCCACAATGAGCAGTTCTTC
CASSPTSGSHNEQFF
>NA|11|NA|TRBJ2-1|TRBV20-1
TGCAGTGCGGATTCGAACAATGAGCAGTTCTTC
CSADSNNEQFF
>NA|14|TRBD1|TRBJ2-7|TRBV5-1
TGCGCCAGCAGCAGCCGGGACAGGAGTTACGAGCAGTACTTC
CASSSRDRSYEQYF
>NA|14|TRBD2|TRBJ2-7|TRBV28
TGTGCCAGCAGTTTACTGGCGGGGGCCTACGAGCAGTACTTC
CASSLLAGAYEQYF